Sequencing of this TCR beta chain was carried out in a study of shared clonotypes between healthy human individuals (dated by TCRdb to 2019 to 2021). Some background on the complete study: The cohort comprised a couple of women and three men aged 18 to 49 years. Blood TCR repertoires of a handful of healthy adults were deeply sequenced to estimate repertoire size and the extent of clonotype sharing between individuals. Libraries were prepared and TCR repertoires were sequenced by different laboratories using diverse techniques, in order to increase sequencing depth and limit assay-specific biases. Leukapheresis yielded between about 0.8 and 8.9 billion PBMCs per donor. For each donor, CD4 naive and CD4 memory were each given three plates, CD8 naive was given two plates, and CD8 memory was given one plate.

CDR1 and CDR2 (MNHNY, SVGAGI) derive from the germline V gene (reference sequence). From the cysteine through the phenylalanine, the CDR3 covers 11 amino acids. Only CDR3 DNA is held: 33 bases, read in frame from base 1. Using the deep immunoSEQ assay, multiplex PCR amplified TCR CDR3 regions from genomic DNA. Extracted genomic DNA from each cell subset was spread evenly across all wells of several immunoSEQ 96-well plates, with each plate serving as a replicate. For sorted subsets, each replicate PCR was loaded with approximately 190 ng genomic DNA, equivalent to approximately 27,000 T cell genomes. The purified libraries were quantified using a Qubit 3.0 fluorometer, sized with a Bioanalyzer 2100, and then quantified again using the KAPA Library Quantification kit. Each immunoSEQ 96-well plate was sequenced on its own single-read 150-cycle Illumina NextSeq 550 flow cell. From the authors' description of their analysis: The immunoSEQ output contained only junctional sequences without quality scores, so filtering could not match that applied to full-length reads. To assign V/J genes and CDR3, sequences were annotated against IMGT germline references using PyIR, a Python wrapper for IgBLAST v1.9. Reads were filtered out if the reads had weak V/J assignments (E-value above 1e-6), no CDR3, stop codons, out-of-frame junctions, or ambiguous translated residues. V3J clonotypes were defined as sequences sharing an identical inferred V gene, J gene, and CDR3 amino acid sequence. The percentage overlap between two repertoires was calculated by dividing the number of shared unique clonotypes by the size of the smaller repertoire. RTK rarefaction, the Chao1 estimator, and Recon v2.1 estimates of unobserved clonotypes were used to assess repertoire richness. OLGA was used to compute generation probabilities for all TCRbeta clonotypes that the gDNA method yielded from a handful of donors. TCRdb limited this immuneACCESS table to in-frame rearrangements with V and J called. A share of clones is missing; checked studies link under half to unresolved V genes, and the rest is unexplained. V and J calls plus clone size are reproduced from that table; the DNA served to infer D and trimming. The sample table records 2,500,000 or so clones; roughly 90% of these occur just once. 0.37% of the sample is taken by the ten largest.

The donors were healthy, HIV-negative adults who had no recently reported acute infections or vaccinations. Only Caucasian adults living in Nashville, Tennessee, USA were represented among the donors. CD4+ T cells were enriched by magnetic negative selection; naive cells were then positively selected on CD45RA, and the negative fraction formed the memory subset. Blood was collected by leukapheresis, and PBMCs were isolated by Ficoll-Histopaque density gradient centrifugation and then cryopreserved in liquid nitrogen vapor phase. Purity and quantity of every magnetically sorted T cell population were checked by analytical flow cytometry. From each sorted fraction, genomic DNA was isolated and quantified by UV absorbance on a Nanodrop 2000c. Only a few counts were recorded for this clone. This clone's antigen is unknown. One junction end does not reproduce the germline sequence, and a read error may be involved. Other nucleotide sequences in the sample specify the same CDR3.

Here is what the overall study found, with its caveats: Incomplete sequencing was indicated by rarefaction of sorted-subset datasets, despite the large sequencing depth. The small number of donors limited the genetic and exposure-history diversity represented. Only blood was sampled, and tissue TCR repertoires likely differ from those in blood. Estimated clonotype richness was generally larger for naive than for memory subsets. Higher generation probabilities were observed for clonotypes shared by all four sorted-subset donors than for non-shared clonotypes. About 5% of naive CD4, 3.5% of naive CD8, roughly 2.5% of memory CD4, and around 0.4% of memory CD8 clonotypes were shared across a few donors. Pairwise subsampling indicated that sequencing depth was expected to affect the degree of clonotype sharing among donors.

This TCR came from a man aged 18 to 35 in good health. Some clones in this sample may be carry-over from other donors' samples. Here the chain combines TRBV6-6 and TRBJ1-1; no confident D gene assignment can be made. Sequencing used naive CD4+ T cells from PBMCs. The sample's cell subset or site label is to be understood as: CD45RA+ positively selected. The nucleotides are TGTGCCAGCAGCTACTACACTGAAGCTTTCTTT. It specifies CASSYYTEAFF.